The T cell receptor beta chain under discussion was sequenced for a study of T-cell reconstitution after alpha-beta-depleted transplantation in children. The ends lost 6 bases at V and 4 bases at J; junction bases unmatched: 5. The CDR3 runs to 14 residues. Germline V gene data show CDR1 as SEHNR and CDR2 as FQNEAQ (reference sequence). As it was prepared, the TCRbeta library received unique molecular identifiers. One entry per CDR3 protein results from TCRdb running MiXCR on the PCR reads. The profile shows about 400,000 distinct CDR3 sequences, roughly 20% of them singletons. Sequences were derived from PBMCs from the stem cell graft donor, sampled from the stem cell graft. The rearrangement joins TRBV7-9 to TRBJ2-3; 9 positions agree with TRBD1. The clonotype originates from a human donor who donated a stem cell graft to a child with acute myeloid leukemia. CDR3 residues: CASRTTGGADTQYF. CDR3 nucleotides: TGTGCCAGCAGAACTACAGGGGGCGCAGATACGCAGTATTTT.